This TCR beta chain was captured in a study of blood T cell repertoires in COVID-19. The overall study: Researchers got acute and convalescent COVID-19 samples from the United States, Italy and Spain. T cells, B-cell-depleted T cells, or PBMCs provided the cDNA or gDNA that served as material.

The CDR3 is made up of 15 amino acids. V gave up 5 bases and J gave up 4 bases, with 17 bases separating them. The germline V gene has CDR1 SGHAT and CDR2 FQNNGV. Per the original methods: It was from reference gene primer amplification that nucleated cell counts were estimated. Clones were sequenced by immunoSEQ multiplex PCR, and TCRdb holds only the in-frame ones, with some missing. For V, J and clone size, that table is used; D and trimming come from the DNA. The data contain roughly 88,000 clones, about 89% of them singletons. This chain uses TRBV11-2 with TRBJ1-2; a weak D match, TRBD1 (5 bases). Sequenced material: peripheral blood. The TCR was taken from a woman between 50 and 59 years old in a cohort sampled during active COVID-19. For the CDR3, the DNA is TGTGCCAGCAGCCATAATGCGGACACTATCTATGGCTACACCTTC. Its protein is CASSHNADTIYGYTF.